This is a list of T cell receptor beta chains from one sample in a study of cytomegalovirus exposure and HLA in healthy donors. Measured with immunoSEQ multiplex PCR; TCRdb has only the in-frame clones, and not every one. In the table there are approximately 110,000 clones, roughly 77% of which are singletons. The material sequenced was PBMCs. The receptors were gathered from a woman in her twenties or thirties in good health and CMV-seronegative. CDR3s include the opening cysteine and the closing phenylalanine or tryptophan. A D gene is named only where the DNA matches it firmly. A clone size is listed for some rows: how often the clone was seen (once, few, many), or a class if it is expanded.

cdr3_nt: TGCAGCGTTGGGGTAGCGGAGTCCTACGAGCAGTACTTC
cdr3_aa: CSVGVAESYEQYF
v_call: TRBV29-1
j_call: TRBJ2-7
clone_size: NA
d_call: NA

cdr3_nt: TGTGCCAGCAGCTTGGCCTGGCAGGGGGGTAATGGCTACACCTTC
cdr3_aa: CASSLAWQGGNGYTF
v_call: TRBV5-4
j_call: TRBJ1-2
clone_size: NA
d_call: TRBD1

cdr3_nt: TGTTCCAGCAGCTTTACAGCGGGCACTGAAGCTTTCTTT
cdr3_aa: CSSSFTAGTEAFF
v_call: TRBV7-9
j_call: TRBJ1-1
clone_size: NA
d_call: NA

cdr3_nt: TGTGCCAGCAGCTCCGACAGGGGGCTTGGCTACACCTTC
cdr3_aa: CASSSDRGLGYTF
v_call: TRBV7-3
j_call: TRBJ1-2
clone_size: NA
d_call: TRBD1

cdr3_nt: TGTGCCAGCAGTTGGAGACTAGCGACAGATACGCAGTATTTT
cdr3_aa: CASSWRLATDTQYF
v_call: TRBV9
j_call: TRBJ2-3
clone_size: NA
d_call: TRBD2

cdr3_nt: TGTGCCAGCAGCGTTGTAGGACAGGGGGGGAATGAGCAGTTCTTC
cdr3_aa: CASSVVGQGGNEQFF
v_call: TRBV9
j_call: TRBJ2-1
clone_size: NA
d_call: TRBD1

cdr3_nt: TGTGCCAGTAGTATGGTAGCGGCCCAAGAGACCCAGTACTTC
cdr3_aa: CASSMVAAQETQYF
v_call: TRBV19
j_call: TRBJ2-5
clone_size: NA
d_call: NA

cdr3_nt: TGTGCCAGCAGTGACCAATTCAGGGACAGGAACACTGAAGCTTTCTTT
cdr3_aa: CASSDQFRDRNTEAFF
v_call: TRBV6-1
j_call: TRBJ1-1
clone_size: NA
d_call: TRBD1

cdr3_nt: TGTGCCAGCAGCTTAAGCGCAGATTATAGCAATCAGCCCCAGCATTTT
cdr3_aa: CASSLSADYSNQPQHF
v_call: TRBV7-2
j_call: TRBJ1-5
clone_size: NA
d_call: NA

cdr3_nt: TGTGCCAGCACCTCGGACAGGGTGAACACTGAAGCTTTCTTT
cdr3_aa: CASTSDRVNTEAFF
v_call: TRBV7-9
j_call: TRBJ1-1
clone_size: NA
d_call: TRBD1

cdr3_nt: TGCAGCGTTGATGTAACAGGGGTCTCCTACGAGCAGTACTTC
cdr3_aa: CSVDVTGVSYEQYF
v_call: TRBV29-1
j_call: TRBJ2-7
clone_size: NA
d_call: TRBD1

cdr3_nt: TGTGCCAGCAGCGGGGGGCCGGCCTCCTACGAGCAGTACTTC
cdr3_aa: CASSGGPASYEQYF
v_call: TRBV9
j_call: TRBJ2-7
clone_size: few
d_call: NA

cdr3_nt: TGCGCCAGCAGCTTTTTACTAGCGGGAGTGGATGAGCAGTTCTTC
cdr3_aa: CASSFLLAGVDEQFF
v_call: TRBV5-1
j_call: TRBJ2-1
clone_size: few
d_call: TRBD2

cdr3_nt: TGTGCCGGGGGAGGGACTAGCTTCTTGCCCTACGAGCAGTACTTC
cdr3_aa: CAGGGTSFLPYEQYF
v_call: TRBV30
j_call: TRBJ2-7
clone_size: NA
d_call: TRBD2

cdr3_nt: TGTGCCAGCAGCGGCTCCAACAGAAACTATGGCTACACCTTC
cdr3_aa: CASSGSNRNYGYTF
v_call: TRBV9
j_call: TRBJ1-2
clone_size: NA
d_call: NA

cdr3_nt: TGTGCCAGCAGCTCAGCTAGGGGCCCCAACTCCTACGAGCAGTACTTC
cdr3_aa: CASSSARGPNSYEQYF
v_call: TRBV9
j_call: TRBJ2-7
clone_size: NA
d_call: NA

cdr3_nt: TGTGCCAGCAGCTGGAGGTTGAATGAGCAGTTCTTC
cdr3_aa: CASSWRLNEQFF
v_call: TRBV7-8
j_call: TRBJ2-1
clone_size: NA
d_call: NA

cdr3_nt: TGTGCCTGGAGCAGGGGGCTGCTCCAGAACACTGAAGCTTTCTTT
cdr3_aa: CAWSRGLLQNTEAFF
v_call: TRBV30
j_call: TRBJ1-1
clone_size: NA
d_call: TRBD1

cdr3_nt: TGTGCCACCAGCAGAGTGCGCGACAGGGCGGACACCATATATTTT
cdr3_aa: CATSRVRDRADTIYF
v_call: TRBV15
j_call: TRBJ1-3
clone_size: NA
d_call: TRBD1

cdr3_nt: TGTGCCAGCGGTTTAGCGGGGAGCTCCTACAATGAGCAGTTCTTC
cdr3_aa: CASGLAGSSYNEQFF
v_call: TRBV27
j_call: TRBJ2-1
clone_size: NA
d_call: TRBD2

cdr3_nt: TGTGCCAGCAGCCATGGAAACACCATATATTTT
cdr3_aa: CASSHGNTIYF
v_call: TRBV5-5
j_call: TRBJ1-3
clone_size: few
d_call: NA

cdr3_nt: TGTGCCATCAGTGACCAGACTAGGAGTCCTGAGACCCAGTACTTC
cdr3_aa: CAISDQTRSPETQYF
v_call: TRBV10-3
j_call: TRBJ2-5
clone_size: NA
d_call: NA

cdr3_nt: TGTGCCAGCCGACAGTCCATGAACACTGAAGCTTTCTTT
cdr3_aa: CASRQSMNTEAFF
v_call: TRBV7-2
j_call: TRBJ1-1
clone_size: few
d_call: NA

cdr3_nt: TGTGCCAGCAGGATGAAGAAAAGGGGAGATACGCAGTATTTT
cdr3_aa: CASRMKKRGDTQYF
v_call: TRBV27
j_call: TRBJ2-3
clone_size: NA
d_call: NA

cdr3_nt: TGTGCCAGCAGGAATACAGGGTCTAACTATGGCTACACCTTC
cdr3_aa: CASRNTGSNYGYTF
v_call: TRBV6-6
j_call: TRBJ1-2
clone_size: NA
d_call: NA

cdr3_nt: TGTGCCAGCAGTGTAGCAACTCGGTCACCCCTCCACTTT
cdr3_aa: CASSVATRSPLHF
v_call: TRBV2
j_call: TRBJ1-6
clone_size: NA
d_call: NA

cdr3_nt: TGTGCCAGCACCTACGGACTAACCTCCACCTACGAGCAGTACTTC
cdr3_aa: CASTYGLTSTYEQYF
v_call: TRBV6-5
j_call: TRBJ2-7
clone_size: NA
d_call: NA

cdr3_nt: TGTGCCAGCAGTACAGGGTATGGGTCCCCCTACGAGCAGTACTTC
cdr3_aa: CASSTGYGSPYEQYF
v_call: TRBV28
j_call: TRBJ2-7
clone_size: NA
d_call: NA

cdr3_nt: TGCGCCAGCAGCTTTGGGCCAACTAATGAAAAACTGTTTTTT
cdr3_aa: CASSFGPTNEKLFF
v_call: TRBV5-1
j_call: TRBJ1-4
clone_size: NA
d_call: NA